The 2 T cell receptor beta chains listed next were all sequenced from one sample in a study of CD8 T cells in Susac syndrome. About 0.5 to 1 ug RNA was reverse transcribed with random hexamers. TCRdb fed the immunoSEQ multiplex PCR reads into MiXCR, producing one record per CDR3 protein. This table holds roughly 300,000 distinct CDR3 sequences, 85% found once. The sample comprised CD8+ T cells from PBMCs. The receptor set was obtained from a human donor with multiple sclerosis.

The CDR3 here is CASSQLAGGRDEQFF. In nucleotides, the CDR3 is TGTGCCAGCAGCCAACTAGCGGGAGGACGGGATGAGCAGTTCTTC. The chain carries TRBV7-9 and TRBJ2-1; TRBD2 agrees at 12 bases. V lost 5 bases, J lost 8 bases, and 7 bases stayed unmatched. Germline lookup yields CDR1 SEHNR and CDR2 FQNEAQ (reference sequence). This CDR3 has 15 residues.

The J gene is TRBJ2-1, the V gene TRBV5-5; perhaps TRBD2 as D (6 bases). Germline V gene lookup returns CDR1 SGHKS and CDR2 YYEKEE (reference sequence). V lost 0 bases and J 6 bases, leaving 13 bases between the germline ends. There are 15 residues in the CDR3. DNA of the CDR3: TGTGCCAGCAGCTTGGCTAGGATGGGGGGCAATGAGCAGTTCTTC. It codes for CASSLARMGGNEQFF.